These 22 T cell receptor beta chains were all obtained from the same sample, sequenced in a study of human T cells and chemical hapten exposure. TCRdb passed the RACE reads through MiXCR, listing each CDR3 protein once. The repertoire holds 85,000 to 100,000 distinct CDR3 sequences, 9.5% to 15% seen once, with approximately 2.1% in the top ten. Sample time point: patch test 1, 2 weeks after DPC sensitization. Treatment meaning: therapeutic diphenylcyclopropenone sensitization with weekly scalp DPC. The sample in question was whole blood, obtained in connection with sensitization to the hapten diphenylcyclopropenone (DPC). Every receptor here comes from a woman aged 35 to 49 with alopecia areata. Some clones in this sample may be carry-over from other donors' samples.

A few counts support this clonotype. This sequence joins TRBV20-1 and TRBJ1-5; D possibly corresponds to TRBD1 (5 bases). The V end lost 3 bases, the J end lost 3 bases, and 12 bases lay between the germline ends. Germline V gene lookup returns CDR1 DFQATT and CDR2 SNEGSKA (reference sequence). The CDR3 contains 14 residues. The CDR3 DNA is TGCAGTGCTAGTAGGCAGGGCGACAATCAGCCCCAGCATTTT. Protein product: CSASRQGDNQPQHF.

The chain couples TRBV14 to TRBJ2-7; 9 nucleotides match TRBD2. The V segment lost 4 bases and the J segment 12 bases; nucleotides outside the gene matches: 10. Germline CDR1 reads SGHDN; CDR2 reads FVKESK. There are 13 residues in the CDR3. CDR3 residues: CASSLAGVTPRYF. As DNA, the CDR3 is TGTGCCAGCAGCCTAGCGGGAGTAACCCCCAGGTACTTC.

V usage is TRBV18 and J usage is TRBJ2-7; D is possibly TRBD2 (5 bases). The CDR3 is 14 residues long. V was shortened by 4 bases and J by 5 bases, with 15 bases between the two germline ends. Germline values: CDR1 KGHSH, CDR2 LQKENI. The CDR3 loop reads CASSLRRGSHEQYF. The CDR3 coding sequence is TGTGCCAGCTCACTCAGACGGGGAAGCCACGAGCAGTACTTC.

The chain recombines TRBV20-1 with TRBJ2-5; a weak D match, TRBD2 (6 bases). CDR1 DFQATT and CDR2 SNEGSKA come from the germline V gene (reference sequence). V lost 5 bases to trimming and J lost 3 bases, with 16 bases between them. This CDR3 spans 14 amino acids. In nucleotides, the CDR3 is TGCAGTGCTTTGGACCGCCGGGGGAAAGAGACCCAGTACTTC. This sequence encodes CSALDRRGKETQYF.

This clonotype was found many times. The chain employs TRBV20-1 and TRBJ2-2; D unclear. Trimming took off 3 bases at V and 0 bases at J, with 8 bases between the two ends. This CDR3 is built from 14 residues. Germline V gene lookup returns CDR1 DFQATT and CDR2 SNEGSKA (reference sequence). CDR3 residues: CSASDGSNTGELFF. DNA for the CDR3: TGCAGTGCTAGTGACGGATCGAACACCGGGGAGCTGTTTTTT.

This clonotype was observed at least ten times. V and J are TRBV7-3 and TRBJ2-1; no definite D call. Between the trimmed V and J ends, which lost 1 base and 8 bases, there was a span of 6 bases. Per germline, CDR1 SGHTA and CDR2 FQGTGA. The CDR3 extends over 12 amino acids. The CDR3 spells CASSLNGYEQFF. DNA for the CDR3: TGTGCCAGCAGCTTAAATGGGTATGAGCAGTTCTTC.

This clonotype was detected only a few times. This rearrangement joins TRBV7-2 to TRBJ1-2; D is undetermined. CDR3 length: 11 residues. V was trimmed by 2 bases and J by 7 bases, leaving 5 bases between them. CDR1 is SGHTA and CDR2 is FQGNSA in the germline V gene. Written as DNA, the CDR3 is TGTGCCAGCAGCTTACGACGTGGCTACACCTTC. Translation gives CASSLRRGYTF.

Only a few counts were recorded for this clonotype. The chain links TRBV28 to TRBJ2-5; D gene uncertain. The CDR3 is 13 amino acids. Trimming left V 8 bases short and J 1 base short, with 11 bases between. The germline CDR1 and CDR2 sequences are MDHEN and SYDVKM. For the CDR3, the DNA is TGTGCCAGCCTTGGGCTTTCCCAAGAGACCCAGTACTTC. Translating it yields CASLGLSQETQYF.

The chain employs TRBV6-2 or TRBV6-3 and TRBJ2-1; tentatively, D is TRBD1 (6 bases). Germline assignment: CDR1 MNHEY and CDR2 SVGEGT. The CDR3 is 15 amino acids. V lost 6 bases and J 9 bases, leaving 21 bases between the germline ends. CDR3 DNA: TGTGCCAGCAGCTTACAGGGAGTTAAAATTGGTGAGCAGTTCTTC. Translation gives CASSLQGVKIGEQFF.

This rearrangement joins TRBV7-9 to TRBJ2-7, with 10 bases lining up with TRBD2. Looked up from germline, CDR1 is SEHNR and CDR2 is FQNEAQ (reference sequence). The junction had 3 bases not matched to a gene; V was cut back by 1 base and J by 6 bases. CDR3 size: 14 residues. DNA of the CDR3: TGTGCCAGCAGCTTAGAGCTAGCGGGAGTCGAGCAGTACTTC. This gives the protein CASSLELAGVEQYF.

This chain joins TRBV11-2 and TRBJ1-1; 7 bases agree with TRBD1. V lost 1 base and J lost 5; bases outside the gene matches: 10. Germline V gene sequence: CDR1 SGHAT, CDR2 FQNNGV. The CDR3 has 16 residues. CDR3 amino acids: CASSLVPFGRGTEAFF. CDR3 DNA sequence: TGTGCCAGCAGCTTAGTCCCCTTTGGCAGGGGGACTGAAGCTTTCTTT. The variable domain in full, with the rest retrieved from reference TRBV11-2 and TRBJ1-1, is EAGVAQSPRYKIIEKRQSVAFWCNPISGHATLYWYQQILGQGPKLLIQFQNNGVVDDSQLPKDRFSAERLKGVDSTLKIQPAKLEDSAVYLCASSLVPFGRGTEAFFGQGTRLTVV.

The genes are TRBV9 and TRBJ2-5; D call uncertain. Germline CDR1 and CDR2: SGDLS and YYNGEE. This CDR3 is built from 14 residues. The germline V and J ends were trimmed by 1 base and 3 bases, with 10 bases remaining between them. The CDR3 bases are TGTGCCAGCAGCGTAACCTCGACAAAAGAGACCCAGTACTTC. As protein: CASSVTSTKETQYF. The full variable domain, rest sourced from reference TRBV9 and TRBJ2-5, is DSGVTQTPKHLITATGQRVTLRCSPRSGDLSVYWYQQSLDQGLQFLIQYYNGEERAKGNILERFSAQQFPDLHSELNLSSLELGDSALYFCASSVTSTKETQYFGPGTRLLVL.

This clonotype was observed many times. For the CDR3, the DNA is TGCAGCGTTGTGACAGGGGGACGTCCCACTGAAGCTTTCTTT. Translation gives CSVVTGGRPTEAFF. This rearrangement joins TRBV29-1 to TRBJ1-1, with TRBD1 identical over 9 bases. V was clipped by 4 bases and J by 4 bases; unmatched bases: 7. CDR3 length: 14 amino acids. Germline-derived CDR1 and CDR2 are SQVTM and ANQGSEA.

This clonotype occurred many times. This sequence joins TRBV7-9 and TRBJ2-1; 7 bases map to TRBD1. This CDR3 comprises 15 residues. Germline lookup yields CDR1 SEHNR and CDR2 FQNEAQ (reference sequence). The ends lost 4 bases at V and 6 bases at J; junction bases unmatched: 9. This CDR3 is CASSWDRVTVNEQFF. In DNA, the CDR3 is TGTGCCAGCAGCTGGGACAGAGTGACTGTCAATGAGCAGTTCTTC. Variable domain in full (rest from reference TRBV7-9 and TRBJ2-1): DTGVSQNPRHKITKRGQNVTFRCDPISEHNRLYWYRQTLGQGPEFLTYFQNEAQLEKSRLLSDRFSAERPKGSFSTLEIQRTEQGDSAMYLCASSWDRVTVNEQFFGPGTRLTVL.

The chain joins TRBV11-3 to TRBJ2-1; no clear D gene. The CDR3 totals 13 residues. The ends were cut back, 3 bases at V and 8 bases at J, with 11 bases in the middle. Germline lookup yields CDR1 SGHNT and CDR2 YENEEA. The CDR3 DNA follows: TGTGCCAGCAGCTTCCGAGACACCGATGAGCAGTTCTTC. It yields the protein CASSFRDTDEQFF.

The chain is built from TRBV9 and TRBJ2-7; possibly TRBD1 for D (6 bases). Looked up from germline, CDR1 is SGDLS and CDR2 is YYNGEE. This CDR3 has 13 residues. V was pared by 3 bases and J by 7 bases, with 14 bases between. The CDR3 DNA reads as TGTGCCAGCAGCGCGGACAGTTGGGGGGAGCAGTACTTC. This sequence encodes CASSADSWGEQYF.

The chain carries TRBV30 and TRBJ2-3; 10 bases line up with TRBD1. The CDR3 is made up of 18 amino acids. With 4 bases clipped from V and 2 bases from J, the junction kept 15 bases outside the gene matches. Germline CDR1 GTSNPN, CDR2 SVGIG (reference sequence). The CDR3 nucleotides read TGTGCCTGGACCAGCCCCCGGTGGGACAGGGGATACACAGATACGCAGTATTTT. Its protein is CAWTSPRWDRGYTDTQYF.

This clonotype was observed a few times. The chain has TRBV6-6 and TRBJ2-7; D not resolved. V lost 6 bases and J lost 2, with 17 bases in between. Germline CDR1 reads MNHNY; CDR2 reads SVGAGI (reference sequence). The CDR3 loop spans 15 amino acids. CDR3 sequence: CASSLRPERTYEQYF. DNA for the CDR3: TGTGCCAGCAGCCTACGCCCAGAACGAACCTACGAGCAGTACTTC.

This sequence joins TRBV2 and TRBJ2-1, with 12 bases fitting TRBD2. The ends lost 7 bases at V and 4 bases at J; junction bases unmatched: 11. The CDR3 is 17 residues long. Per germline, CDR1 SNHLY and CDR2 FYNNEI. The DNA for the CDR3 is TGTGCCAGCACTAAACAACCCGGGACTAGCGGGTACAATGAGCAGTTCTTC. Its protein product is CASTKQPGTSGYNEQFF.

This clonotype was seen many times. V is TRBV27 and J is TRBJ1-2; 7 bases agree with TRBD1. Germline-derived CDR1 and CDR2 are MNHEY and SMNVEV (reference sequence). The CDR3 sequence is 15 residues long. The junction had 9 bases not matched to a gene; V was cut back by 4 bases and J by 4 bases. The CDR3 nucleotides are TGTGCCAGCAGTTATAACGGCGCAGGGGGCTATGGCTACACCTTC. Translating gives CASSYNGAGGYGYTF.

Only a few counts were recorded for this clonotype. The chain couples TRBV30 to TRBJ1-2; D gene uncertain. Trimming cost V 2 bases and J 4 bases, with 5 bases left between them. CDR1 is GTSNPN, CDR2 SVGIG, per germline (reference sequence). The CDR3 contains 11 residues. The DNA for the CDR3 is TGTGCCTGGAGTACCAGCTATGGCTACACCTTC. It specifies CAWSTSYGYTF. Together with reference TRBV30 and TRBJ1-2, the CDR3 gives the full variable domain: SQTIHQWPATLVQPVGSPLSLECTVEGTSNPNLYWYRQAAGRGLQLLFYSVGIGQISSEVPQNLSASRPQDRQFILSSKKLLLSDSGFYLCAWSTSYGYTFGSGTRLTVV.

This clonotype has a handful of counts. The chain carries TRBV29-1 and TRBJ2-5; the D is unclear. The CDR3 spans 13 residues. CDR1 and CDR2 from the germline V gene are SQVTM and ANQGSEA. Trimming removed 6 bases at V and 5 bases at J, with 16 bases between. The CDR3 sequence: CSVAVESVETQYF. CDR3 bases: TGCAGCGTGGCGGTAGAGAGTGTGGAGACCCAGTACTTC.